Only one count was recorded for the clone carrying this TCR beta chain. Antigen specificity is unknown. The CDR3 covers 15 residues. V lost 1 base to trimming and J lost 7 bases; unmatched junction nucleotides: 4. The germline CDR1 and CDR2 sequences are MGHRA and YSYEKL. This specimen comes from a study of cytotoxic CD8 clonotypes in ibrutinib-treated CLL. Overall study: Mean values per sample were roughly 250,000 productive templates and 93,000 or so productive rearrangements.

Target depth was 1 in 200,000 to 1 in 1 million T cells, about 10x per clonotype. Here immunoSEQ multiplex PCR was the method, and the copy in TCRdb shows in-frame clones only, minus some. The data contain about 120,000 clones, about 58% of them singletons. Broader study findings: Clonality increased at ibrutinib response, then returned toward baseline at progression. Rare overall, public clonotypes shrank or held steady under therapy.

The sequence was obtained from a human donor with chronic lymphocytic leukemia. This sample comprised PBMCs, obtained after 24 months of ibrutinib treatment. The V and J genes are TRBV4-1 and TRBJ1-4; 9 bases line up with TRBD1. The DNA for the CDR3 is TGCGCCAGCAGCCAAGCCGGGACAGGGATTGAAAAACTGTTTTTT. Translating gives CASSQAGTGIEKLFF.